The present entry profiles one T cell receptor beta chain with its context. The sample holds one count of this clone. It lacks a known antigen. Base qualities are not at hand, and no much larger clone is one base apart. The germline V gene (reference sequence) yields MNHNY for CDR1 and SVGAGI for CDR2. Taken from cysteine to phenylalanine, the CDR3 has 14 residues. The sequence is cut down to CDR3 DNA, 42 bases in frame from base 1. For this chain, trimming is 7 bases at the V end and 0 bases at the J end, and the number of junction bases without a gene match is 4. This record belongs to a study of control samples from healthy donors and cancer patients (dated by TCRdb to the early 2020s). Library construction relied on the immunoSEQ multiplex PCR assay. This immuneACCESS table, as held by TCRdb, lists in-frame sequences with V and J called but not all clones. Of the missing ones, under half trace to an unresolved V gene in checked studies; the others have no known cause. This sample is represented by approximately 140,000 clones; roughly 94% of them were singletons. Around 13% of the sample is in the top ten clones.

The sample consisted of blood. The sequence was collected from a middle-aged man in good health. The chain joins TRBV6-6 to TRBJ2-7; 9 central bases correspond to TRBD2. The DNA reads TGTGCCAGCACCCTAGCGGGGCGCTCCTACGAGCAGTACTTC. It specifies CASTLAGRSYEQYF.